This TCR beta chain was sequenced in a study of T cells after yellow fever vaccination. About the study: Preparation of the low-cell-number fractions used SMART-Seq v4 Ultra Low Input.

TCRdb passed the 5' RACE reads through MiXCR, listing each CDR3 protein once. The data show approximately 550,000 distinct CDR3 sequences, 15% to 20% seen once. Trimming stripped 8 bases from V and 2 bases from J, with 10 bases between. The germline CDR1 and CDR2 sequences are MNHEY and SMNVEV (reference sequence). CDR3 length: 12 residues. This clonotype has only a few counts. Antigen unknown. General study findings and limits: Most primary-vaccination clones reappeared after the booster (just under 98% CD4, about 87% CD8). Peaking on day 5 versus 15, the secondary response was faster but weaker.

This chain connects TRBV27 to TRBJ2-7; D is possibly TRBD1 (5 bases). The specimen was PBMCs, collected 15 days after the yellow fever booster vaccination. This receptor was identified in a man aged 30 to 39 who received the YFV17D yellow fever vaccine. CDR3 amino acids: CASGQATYEQYF. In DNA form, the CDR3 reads TGTGCCAGCGGACAAGCTACCTACGAGCAGTACTTC.